This T cell receptor (beta chain) came from a study of cytomegalovirus exposure and HLA in healthy donors. Study observations and caveats: The authors enumerated around 150 TCR beta chains as linked to cytomegalovirus.

PCR amplification relied on 60 Vbeta primers (plus 13 Jbeta primers). Assay: immunoSEQ multiplex PCR; the TCRdb copy retains only in-frame clones and omits some. Among around 200,000 clones listed, under 85% were seen once. Unmatched junction bases numbered 6, after V lost 4 bases and J lost 4 bases. This CDR3 spans 13 amino acids. Germline V gene sequence: CDR1 GTSNPN, CDR2 SVGIG (reference sequence). Remarks on this clone: No antigen is known for it.

The study sampled nominally healthy donors, though unrecorded immune exposures were likely. Sequencing used PBMCs. The rearrangement joins TRBV30 to TRBJ1-2; 7 bases are shared with TRBD1. The receptor was derived from a woman in her forties or fifties in good health and CMV-seropositive. The CDR3: CAWKLRGFYGYTF. As DNA, the CDR3 is TGTGCCTGGAAACTCAGGGGGTTCTATGGCTACACCTTC.